A single sample is the source of the 14 T cell receptor beta chains below, sequenced in a study of regulatory T cells in long-lasting Graves disease. Stated time point: newly diagnosed GD, antithyroid drugs for less than 3 months. From RNA extracted from PBMCs, the TCR library was made. Construction of the TCR beta libraries employed iRepertoire HTBI primers in conjunction with Arm-PCR of CDR3 regions. A single record per CDR3 protein comes from TCRdb applying MiXCR to the multiplex PCR reads. The sample includes about 440,000 distinct CDR3 sequences, around 14% of them seen just once. The same specimen was also included in a second study, on T cells in Graves' hyperthyroidism and ophthalmopathy.

The sequences come from peripheral blood mononuclear cells (PBMCs), collected at new diagnosis, from a patient treated with antithyroid drugs. The receptors shown here come from a woman aged 25 to 39 with Graves disease.

This clonotype was observed at least ten times. The chain links TRBV12-3 or TRBV12-4 to TRBJ2-3; 7 bases match TRBD2. The CDR3 contains 14 residues. The V gene end was trimmed by 2 bases and the J gene end by 2 bases; junction bases not matched to a gene: 1. In nucleotides, the CDR3 is TGTGCCAGCAGTTTACTAGCGGACACAGATACGCAGTATTTT. It translates to CASSLLADTDTQYF.

CDR3 protein: CASSSGSRAATGELFF. The CDR3 DNA sequence: TGTGCCAGCTCATCCGGGAGCAGGGCGGCCACCGGGGAGCTGTTTTTT. The chain couples TRBV18 to TRBJ2-2, with D possibly matching TRBD2 (6 bases). The CDR3 length is 16 residues. CDR1 and CDR2 from the germline V gene are KGHSH and LQKENI. Between the trimmed V and J ends, which lost 5 bases and 4 bases, there was a span of 17 bases.

The chain recombines TRBV20-1 with TRBJ1-2, with D possibly TRBD1 on 5 matching bases. The CDR3 extends over 15 amino acids. CDR1 is DFQATT, CDR2 SNEGSKA, per germline (reference sequence). Between the trimmed V and J ends, which lost 1 base and 7 bases, there was a span of 19 bases. In DNA, the CDR3 is TGCAGTGCTAGAGTGACCCCCGCCCGCGGGGCTGGCTACACCTTC. Protein sequence: CSARVTPARGAGYTF.

This clonotype has a count of ten or more. This rearrangement joins TRBV6-1 to TRBJ1-2, with 7 nucleotides matching TRBD1. The CDR3 runs 17 residues. The germline gives CDR1 MNHNS, CDR2 SASEGT. V shed 6 bases, J shed 2 bases, and the junction held 15 bases outside the gene matches. CDR3 sequence: CASSGITQGTLNYGYTF. CDR3 bases: TGTGCCAGCAGCGGAATAACACAGGGGACACTAAACTATGGCTACACCTTC.

This clonotype occurred many times. The V and J genes are TRBV20-1 and TRBJ2-1, with 10 bases fitting TRBD2. The germline V gene has CDR1 DFQATT and CDR2 SNEGSKA (reference sequence). The CDR3 has 14 amino acids. Trimming at V came to 3 bases and at J to 7 bases, leaving 6 bases not matched to a gene. This CDR3 is CSASSPSGSNEQFF. In DNA form, the CDR3 reads TGCAGTGCTAGTAGCCCTAGCGGGAGTAATGAGCAGTTCTTC.

This clonotype was seen at least ten times. The chain employs TRBV6-1 and TRBJ1-1; D gene unclear. The germline V and J ends were trimmed by 5 bases and 4 bases, with 14 bases remaining between them. The CDR3 runs to 14 residues. Looked up from germline, CDR1 is MNHNS and CDR2 is SASEGT. The CDR3 bases are TGTGCCAGCAGTCGAGGGATTAGGAGCACTGAAGCTTTCTTT. As protein: CASSRGIRSTEAFF.

This chain links TRBV29-1 with TRBJ1-5; 8 bases line up with TRBD1. CDR1 and CDR2 from the germline V gene are SQVTM and ANQGSEA. V lost 8 bases to trimming and J lost 1 base; unmatched junction nucleotides: 4. The CDR3 is 13 amino acids. The CDR3 reads CSFGQGSNQPQHF. For the CDR3, the DNA is TGCAGCTTTGGACAGGGAAGCAATCAGCCCCAGCATTTT.

The genes are TRBV5-1 and TRBJ2-5; 8 positions match TRBD2. V lost 4 bases to trimming and J lost 3 bases; unmatched junction nucleotides: 5. The germline V gene has CDR1 SGHRS and CDR2 YFSETQ. This CDR3 contains 14 residues. CDR3 nucleotide sequence: TGCGCCAGCAGCGGACTAGCCGATAAAGAGACCCAGTACTTC. Amino acid sequence: CASSGLADKETQYF.

This clonotype was seen at least ten times. The chain carries TRBV3-1 and TRBJ2-1, with D maybe TRBD1 (6 bases). V lost 1 base to trimming and J lost 2 bases, with 9 bases between them. The CDR3 extends over 15 amino acids. Germline V gene lookup returns CDR1 LGHDT and CDR2 YNNKEL (reference sequence). The CDR3: CASSQGAGAYNEQFF. CDR3 coding DNA: TGTGCCAGCAGCCAAGGGGCAGGGGCCTACAATGAGCAGTTCTTC.

This clonotype occurred a few times. The V call is TRBV5-1, the J call TRBJ1-2, with D unresolved. Germline-derived CDR1 and CDR2 are SGHRS and YFSETQ. The CDR3 is 14 residues long. Trimming pared 2 bases from V and 2 bases from J, leaving 10 bases between. The CDR3: CASSFSSENYGYTF. The CDR3 DNA follows: TGCGCCAGCAGCTTTAGTTCGGAGAACTATGGCTACACCTTC.

This clonotype was seen ten or more times. V is TRBV18 and J is TRBJ1-1; weak D call: TRBD1 (5 bases). The CDR3 is 17 residues long. Germline V CDR1 and CDR2: KGHSH, LQKENI. Trimming removed 5 bases at V and 0 bases at J, with 19 bases between. The CDR3: CASSRTPSGTMNTEAFF. The CDR3 DNA follows: TGTGCCAGCTCAAGGACACCTTCAGGAACCATGAACACTGAAGCTTTCTTT.

This clonotype was seen at least ten times. The chain employs TRBV7-9 and TRBJ1-4; tentative D call: TRBD1 (6 bases). Trimming stripped 5 bases from V and 3 bases from J, with 13 bases between. The CDR3 runs to 15 residues. CDR1 is SEHNR, CDR2 FQNEAQ, per germline (reference sequence). CDR3 protein: CASSRARGSNEKLFF. The CDR3, as DNA: TGTGCCAGCAGCCGCGCCAGGGGATCTAATGAAAAACTGTTTTTT.

This clonotype occurred many times. J is TRBJ1-1 and V is TRBV6-5, with a tentative D call TRBD1 (5 bases). The CDR3 has 16 residues. The V gene's germline CDR1 is MNHEY and CDR2 SVGAGI. V lost 2 bases and J 0 bases, leaving 13 bases between the germline ends. The CDR3 reads CASSYPRDGLNTEAFF. The CDR3 nucleotides are TGTGCCAGCAGTTACCCCCGGGACGGCCTGAACACTGAAGCTTTCTTT.

At least ten counts were recorded for this clonotype. The chain carries TRBV3-1 and TRBJ2-5; D perhaps matches TRBD1 (5 bases). Germline V gene sequence: CDR1 LGHDT, CDR2 YNNKEL (reference sequence). This CDR3 has 14 residues. V shed 0 bases and J shed 10 bases, with 15 bases lying between them. The CDR3 DNA reads TGTGCCAGCAGCCAAGATCGGCAGGGATGGGGCCAGTACTTC. Amino acid sequence: CASSQDRQGWGQYF.